This TCR beta chain is drawn from a study of blood T cell repertoires in COVID-19. Study context: Both acute and convalescent COVID-19 samples were obtained from the United States, Italy and Spain.

Only in-frame clones appear in the TCRdb table, and some are missing; sequencing was by immunoSEQ multiplex PCR. The sample records 110,000 to 150,000 clones, around 73% being singletons. Residents of approximately 25 US areas, aged about 18 to 95 years, made up the participants. Assignment of participants to cohorts was predicated upon participant-reported clinical history. This CDR3 is built from 17 residues. In this sample, this clone turned up a few times. Sequencing was done on a sample of PBMCs or T cells enriched from blood (not recorded which). The TCR was taken from a woman aged 45 to 65 who had recovered from COVID-19. The genes are TRBV21-1 and TRBJ1-6. TRBV21-1 is listed as a pseudogene. Here the CDR3 DNA reads TGTGCCAGCAGCAATTGTCAGGGGACCTCGGGGGGTTCACCCCTCCACTTT. Its protein is CASSNCQGTSGGSPLHF.